The 21 T cell receptor beta chains below come from one sample, sequenced in a study of molecular identifiers for immune sequencing clone quantification (dated by TCRdb to 2017 to 2018). Receptors were amplified or captured by PCR. TCRdb shows the sequencer as Illumina HiSeq 4000. TCRdb handled the public reads itself, with Q25 trimming in fastp and clone calling in MiXCR, and kept productive beta chains. A single entry per CDR3 protein holds the most common genes and DNA from its merged rows. The sample has roughly 320,000 distinct CDR3 sequences on record, about a fifth of them singletons. In total, the top ten clones hold approximately 0.84% of the sample. Input material: naive CD8+ T cells from blood, with Jurkat cell RNA spiked in. The sample's cell subset or site label, decoded: FACS-sorted CD8+CD4-CCR7+CD45RA+ naive T cells. The origin of the receptors is a human donor in good health. Some libraries in this study had Jurkat cell RNA spiked in.

For this clonotype: A read error may produce the germline difference seen at one junction end. The genes are TRBV7-9 and TRBJ1-5; D not resolved. The CDR3 extends over 16 amino acids. Germline CDR1 and CDR2: SEHNR and FQNEAQ (reference sequence). This CDR3 reads CASSPGRRGGNQPRHF. For the CDR3, the DNA is TGTGCCAGCAGCCCCGGGAGGCGGGGAGGCAATCAGCCCCGGCATTTT.

This clonotype was counted a few times. The V and J genes are TRBV27 and TRBJ1-1; tentatively, D is TRBD1 (5 bases). CDR3 length: 14 residues. V lost 7 bases and J lost 4, with 16 bases in between. The V gene's germline CDR1 is MNHEY and CDR2 SMNVEV (reference sequence). The CDR3 loop is CASNQDSTGTEAFF. CDR3 nucleotide sequence: TGTGCCAGCAACCAAGACAGTACTGGCACTGAAGCTTTCTTT.

This clonotype was recorded many times. This chain links TRBV6-2 or TRBV6-3 with TRBJ1-1; 12 bases fit TRBD1. This CDR3 comprises 18 residues. Looked up from germline, CDR1 is MNHEY and CDR2 is SVGEGT. The trim removed 0 bases at V and 1 base at J, leaving 6 bases unmatched. CDR3 coding DNA: TGTGCCAGCAGTTACTCGCCGGGACAGGGGGCTTGGAACACTGAAGCTTTCTTT. Residues: CASSYSPGQGAWNTEAFF.

The V and J genes are TRBV7-9 and TRBJ1-4, with D possibly matching TRBD1 (6 bases). The CDR3 consists of 15 residues. Germline loops: CDR1 SEHNR, CDR2 FQNEAQ (reference sequence). V gave up 3 bases and J gave up 3 bases, with 11 bases separating them. CDR3 DNA sequence: TGTGCCAGCAGCTTGCAGGGGTTTTCTAATGAAAAACTGTTTTTT. Translating gives CASSLQGFSNEKLFF.

Concerning this clonotype: A junction boundary mismatches the germline segment, possibly from a read error. The gene calls are TRBV14 and TRBJ2-7; D may be TRBD1 (6 bases). From germline, CDR1 is SGHDN and CDR2 FVKESK. This CDR3 is built from 15 residues. CDR3 DNA sequence: TGTACCAGCAGCCAAGATGGGGGCAGTTTCTACGAGCAGTACTTC. It codes for CTSSQDGGSFYEQYF.

This clonotype appeared many times. This chain links TRBV27 with TRBJ1-1, with 8 nucleotides matching TRBD1. Trimming took 7 bases from V and 5 from J; bases not matched to a gene: 12. This CDR3 is built from 15 residues. Germline V gives CDR1 MNHEY, CDR2 SMNVEV (reference sequence). CDR3 region: CASIRAGGVETEAFF. Here the CDR3 DNA reads TGTGCCAGCATTAGGGCAGGGGGCGTAGAGACTGAAGCTTTCTTT.

Details on this clonotype: One base away lies a much larger clone, so this may be a sequencing read error. The V call is TRBV20-1, the J call TRBJ2-7, with D perhaps TRBD2 (5 bases). Germline V CDR1 and CDR2: DFQATT, SNEGSKA (reference sequence). This CDR3 has 11 residues. The DNA for the CDR3 is TGCAGTACTAGAGATCTTGGGGTTGGGTACTTC. This sequence encodes CSTRDLGVGYF.

The V gene is TRBV7-9, the J gene TRBJ2-7; D call uncertain. Germline values: CDR1 SEHNR, CDR2 FQNEAQ (reference sequence). V lost 1 base, J lost 2 bases, and 6 bases lay in between. The CDR3 consists of 13 residues. This chain's CDR3 is CASSLVSPYEQYF. DNA of the CDR3: TGTGCCAGCAGCTTAGTGTCCCCCTACGAGCAGTACTTC. Full variable domain (remainder filled in from reference TRBV7-9 and TRBJ2-7): DTGVSQNPRHKITKRGQNVTFRCDPISEHNRLYWYRQTLGQGPEFLTYFQNEAQLEKSRLLSDRFSAERPKGSFSTLEIQRTEQGDSAMYLCASSLVSPYEQYFGPGTRLTVT.

As for this clonotype: One end of the junction fails to match germline, which may point to a read error. The chain combines TRBV4-1 with TRBJ2-1; 9 bases match TRBD2. This CDR3 is built from 15 residues. Germline V CDR1 and CDR2: MGHRA, YSYEKL. The CDR3 loop is CASSPSRGGPNEQVF. Written as DNA, the CDR3 is TGCGCCAGCAGCCCCTCGCGGGGGGGCCCCAATGAGCAGGTCTTC.

In the case of this clonotype: A read error may explain this, as a much larger clone is one base away. The chain carries TRBV9 and TRBJ1-3; 8 bases match TRBD1. The germline V gene has CDR1 SGDLS and CDR2 YYNGEE. The CDR3 has 15 residues. The CDR3 coding sequence is TGTGCCGGCAGCAAAGGACAGGGTTCATTGGACACCATATATTTT. It is translated as CAGSKGQGSLDTIYF.

Ten or more counts support this clonotype. The chain couples TRBV20-1 to TRBJ2-7; TRBD2 might be the D (5 bases). Germline CDR1 DFQATT, CDR2 SNEGSKA (reference sequence). V was trimmed by 5 bases and J by 3 bases, leaving 20 bases between them. The CDR3 has 15 amino acids. The CDR3 DNA reads TGCAGTGCTCGGCGGGTAGCCCACACCCTCTACGAGCAGTACTTC. Amino acid sequence: CSARRVAHTLYEQYF.

This sequence joins TRBV3-1 and TRBJ2-2; weak D call: TRBD1 (5 bases). Per the germline V gene, CDR1 is LGHDT and CDR2 is YNNKEL (reference sequence). Trimming removed 3 bases from V and 3 bases from J, with 14 bases in between. The CDR3 contains 16 residues. This chain's CDR3 is CASSHPHDSYTGELFF. CDR3 bases: TGTGCCAGCAGCCATCCACACGACAGCTACACCGGGGAGCTGTTTTTT.

In this sample, this clonotype turned up once. The chain uses TRBV19 and TRBJ2-3; TRBD1 or TRBD2 may be the D gene (5 bases each). The CDR3 length is 17 residues. The V end was cut by 4 bases, the J end by 3 bases, with 20 bases between. Germline assignment: CDR1 LNHDA and CDR2 SQIVND (reference sequence). CDR3 protein: CASSTRGSVSRTDTQYF. DNA for the CDR3: TGTGCCAGTAGTACCCGGGGCAGCGTGTCTCGGACAGATACGCAGTATTTT. The full variable domain, completed using reference TRBV19 and TRBJ2-3, is DGGITQSPKYLFRKEGQNVTLSCEQNLNHDAMYWYRQDPGQGLRLIYYSQIVNDFQKGDIAEGYSVSREKKESFPLTVTSAQKNPTAFYLCASSTRGSVSRTDTQYFGPGTRLTVL.

A remark on this clonotype: This clone may be a read error of a much larger clone one base away. This chain joins TRBV30 and TRBJ2-6, with D hard to call. The CDR3 is 15 amino acids. Trimming shortened V by 0 bases and J by 0 bases, and 6 bases separated the two germline ends. Germline V gene sequence: CDR1 GTSNPN, CDR2 SVGIG (reference sequence). CDR3 in amino acids: CAWSVGVSGANVLTF. The CDR3, as DNA: TGTGCCTGGAGTGTAGGCGTCTCTGGGGCCAACGTCCTGACTTTC.

Comments on this clonotype: A much larger clonotype is one base distant, so this may be a read error. The V gene is TRBV7-2, the J gene TRBJ1-1; 9 positions match TRBD1. V lost 1 base to trimming and J lost 4 bases; unmatched junction nucleotides: 4. The CDR3 is 15 amino acids. In germline, CDR1 is SGHTA, CDR2 FQGNSA. DNA of the CDR3: TGTGCCAGCAGCTTAGAACAGGGGGCGGTCACTGAAGCTTTCTTT. It encodes CASSLEQGAVTEAFF. Variable domain in full (rest from reference TRBV7-2 and TRBJ1-1): GAGVSQSPSNKVTEKGKDVELRCDPISGHTALYWYRQSLGQGLEFLIYFQGNSAPDKSGLPSDRFSAERTGGSVSTLTIQRTQQEDSAVYLCASSLEQGAVTEAFFGQGTRLTVV.

This clonotype occurred many times. The chain uses TRBV19 and TRBJ2-6, with D unresolved. The V gene's germline CDR1 is LNHDA and CDR2 SQIVND (reference sequence). Deletions cut 3 bases from V and 4 bases from J, with 4 bases between. This CDR3 spans 13 amino acids. The CDR3 region has the DNA TGTGCCAGTAGTATTGTCGGGGCCAACGTCCTGACTTTC. It codes for CASSIVGANVLTF. The full variable domain, with the rest looked up from reference TRBV19 and TRBJ2-6, is DGGITQSPKYLFRKEGQNVTLSCEQNLNHDAMYWYRQDPGQGLRLIYYSQIVNDFQKGDIAEGYSVSREKKESFPLTVTSAQKNPTAFYLCASSIVGANVLTFGAGSRLTVL.

This clonotype was picked up many times. The gene calls are TRBV27 and TRBJ2-7; D remains ambiguous. This CDR3 is 10 amino acids long. V lost 8 bases and J lost 5, with 7 bases in between. Germline values: CDR1 MNHEY, CDR2 SMNVEV (reference sequence). The CDR3 reads CASGPDEQYF. Written as DNA, the CDR3 is TGTGCCAGCGGTCCTGACGAGCAGTACTTC.

This clonotype has a count of ten or more. The chain couples TRBV7-9 to TRBJ2-7; 8 bases line up with TRBD1. Germline V gene data show CDR1 as SEHNR and CDR2 as FQNEAQ (reference sequence). Unmatched junction bases numbered 4, after V lost 4 bases and J lost 2 bases. This CDR3 is 14 amino acids long. As DNA, the CDR3 is TGTGCCAGCAGCTCCCGGACAGGGACCTACGAGCAGTACTTC. Amino acid sequence: CASSSRTGTYEQYF. Full variable domain (outside the CDR3, taken from reference TRBV7-9 and TRBJ2-7): DTGVSQNPRHKITKRGQNVTFRCDPISEHNRLYWYRQTLGQGPEFLTYFQNEAQLEKSRLLSDRFSAERPKGSFSTLEIQRTEQGDSAMYLCASSSRTGTYEQYFGPGTRLTVT.

About this clonotype: This may stem from a read error, because a much larger clone lies one nucleotide away. The V call is TRBV5-6, the J call TRBJ1-1; D not resolved. This CDR3 is built from 13 residues. Germline CDR1 and CDR2: SGHDT and YYEEEE. The DNA of the CDR3 is TGTGCCAGCAGCTTGAAGAAAATCACTAAAGCTTTCTTT. The encoded protein is CASSLKKITKAFF.

This clonotype was detected only once. This may be a read error: a much more frequent sequence differs by one nucleotide. This chain joins TRBV2 and TRBJ1-1; possibly TRBD1 for D (6 bases). V lost 6 bases and J lost 4, with 21 bases in between. This CDR3 region has 16 residues. Germline V CDR1 and CDR2: SNHLY, FYNNEI. The DNA of the CDR3 is TGTGCCAGCAGAACCTCTCGGGACGCCAGGGGCACTGAAGCTTTCTTT. Translating it yields CASRTSRDARGTEAFF.

This clonotype has at least ten counts. This chain links TRBV27 with TRBJ2-7; 9 bases match TRBD2. Germline V gene data show CDR1 as MNHEY and CDR2 as SMNVEV (reference sequence). The CDR3 length is 16 residues. V lost 1 base and J lost 0; bases outside the gene matches: 4. As DNA, the CDR3 is TGTGCCAGCAGTTTATTTGCGGGGGGGAGCTCCTACGAGCAGTACTTC. Translating it yields CASSLFAGGSSYEQYF.